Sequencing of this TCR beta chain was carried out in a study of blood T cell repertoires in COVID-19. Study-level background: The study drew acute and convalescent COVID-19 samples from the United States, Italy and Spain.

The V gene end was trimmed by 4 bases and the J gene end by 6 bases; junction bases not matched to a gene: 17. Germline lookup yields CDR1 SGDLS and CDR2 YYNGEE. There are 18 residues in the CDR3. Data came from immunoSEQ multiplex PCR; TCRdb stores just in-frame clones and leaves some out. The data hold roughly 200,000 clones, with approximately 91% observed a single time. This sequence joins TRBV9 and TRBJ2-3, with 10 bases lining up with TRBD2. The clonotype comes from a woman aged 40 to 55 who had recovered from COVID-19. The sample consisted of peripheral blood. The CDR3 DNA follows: TGTGCCAGCAGCACCCATAGCGGGAGGTCCGCTGGAGGCGATACGCAGTATTTT. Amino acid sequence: CASSTHSGRSAGGDTQYF.